A single sample is the source of the 19 T cell receptor beta chains below, sequenced in a study of somatic mutations in cytotoxic T cells in rheumatoid arthritis. The method was immunoSEQ multiplex PCR; TCRdb's version includes in-frame clones alone and lacks a portion of them. The sample includes about 29,000 clones, around 87% of them seen just once. The sequenced sample consisted of CD8+ T cells sorted from blood. These receptors were obtained from an adult with rheumatoid arthritis.

Only one count was recorded for this clone. The chain recombines TRBV27 with TRBJ1-3; D call uncertain. The germline CDR1 and CDR2 sequences are MNHEY and SMNVEV (reference sequence). The V and J ends lost 4 bases and 0 bases respectively, with 10 bases between them. The CDR3 consists of 15 residues. The DNA for the CDR3 is TGTGCCAGCAGTTCCCAGTTTACCTCTGGAAACACCATATATTTT. It specifies CASSSQFTSGNTIYF.

The chain carries TRBV27 and TRBJ2-7; D may correspond to TRBD1 or TRBD2 (5 bases each). V lost 6 bases and J 3 bases, leaving 15 bases between the germline ends. CDR1 MNHEY and CDR2 SMNVEV come from the germline V gene (reference sequence). The CDR3 length is 14 residues. The CDR3: CASSSGTEYYEQYF. Here the CDR3 DNA reads TGTGCCAGCAGCTCCGGGACGGAATACTACGAGCAGTACTTC.

The rearrangement links TRBV7-3 to TRBJ2-5; the match to TRBD2 covers 10 bases. With 6 bases clipped from V and 0 bases from J, the junction kept 4 bases outside the gene matches. The germline gives CDR1 SGHTA, CDR2 FQGTGA. This CDR3 comprises 15 residues. CDR3 in DNA: TGTGCCAGCAGTCTAGCGGGGGAGTACCAAGAGACCCAGTACTTC. Amino acid sequence: CASSLAGEYQETQYF. The complete variable domain, with remaining parts taken from reference TRBV7-3 and TRBJ2-5, reads GAGVSQTPSNKVTEKGKYVELRCDPISGHTALYWYRQSLGQGPEFLIYFQGTGAADDSGLPNDRFFAVRPEGSVSTLKIQRTERGDSAVYLCASSLAGEYQETQYFGPGTRLLVL.

V is TRBV5-8 and J is TRBJ1-1, with D possibly matching TRBD1 (6 bases). The ends were cut back, 0 bases at V and 5 bases at J, with 14 bases in the middle. Germline CDR1 is SGHTS and CDR2 is YDEGEE. This CDR3 is built from 15 residues. The CDR3 DNA reads as TGTGCCAGCAGCTTGGAATTCGGGGGCCGGACTGAAGCTTTCTTT. This encodes CASSLEFGGRTEAFF.

The chain is built from TRBV4-3 and TRBJ2-1; TRBD1 is a possible D gene (6 bases). Germline CDR1 reads LGHNA; CDR2 reads YSLEER. CDR3 length: 15 residues. V lost 0 bases, J lost 6 bases, and 12 bases lay in between. The CDR3 loop reads CASSQDRGWFNEQFF. As DNA, the CDR3 is TGCGCCAGCAGCCAAGACAGGGGATGGTTCAATGAGCAGTTCTTC.

This sequence joins TRBV27 and TRBJ1-2; D gene ambiguous. The V end was cut by 0 bases, the J end by 3 bases, with 5 bases between. The CDR3 is made up of 13 amino acids. Germline values: CDR1 MNHEY, CDR2 SMNVEV (reference sequence). Here the CDR3 DNA reads TGTGCCAGCAGTTTATCGCAGTACTATGGCTACACCTTC. Translating gives CASSLSQYYGYTF.

This rearrangement joins TRBV6-6 to TRBJ1-5; the D is unclear. This CDR3 has 14 amino acids. Trimming left V 2 bases short and J 7 bases short, with 12 bases between. Germline V lookup: CDR1 MNHNY, CDR2 SVGAGI (reference sequence). CDR3 nucleotide sequence: TGTGCCAGCAGTTACATCGGGGTTGGACAGCCCCAGCATTTT. It translates to CASSYIGVGQPQHF.

The chain links TRBV30 to TRBJ2-2; D is tentatively TRBD1 or TRBD2 (5 bases each). The CDR3 contains 15 residues. V lost 0 bases to trimming and J lost 8 bases, with 16 bases between them. Germline V gene data show CDR1 as GTSNPN and CDR2 as SVGIG (reference sequence). CDR3 DNA: TGTGCCTGGAGTGTACTGCAGGGAGATTCTGGGGAGCTGTTTTTT. Translating it yields CAWSVLQGDSGELFF.

The sample holds a few counts of this clone. This chain joins TRBV2 and TRBJ2-7; no definite D call. The V gene's germline CDR1 is SNHLY and CDR2 FYNNEI. The CDR3 loop spans 14 amino acids. V was clipped by 7 bases and J by 2 bases, with 15 bases between them. The CDR3 coding sequence is TGTGCCAGCAAATCCTGGACGGCGGCCTACGAGCAGTACTTC. Translation gives CASKSWTAAYEQYF.

This chain uses TRBV29-1 with TRBJ2-2; 10 positions match TRBD2. This CDR3 contains 13 residues. CDR1 and CDR2 from the germline V gene are SQVTM and ANQGSEA. The V and J ends lost 5 bases and 5 bases, in that order; junction bases with no gene match: 2. CDR3 protein: CSVIAGGTGELFF. CDR3 DNA: TGCAGCGTTATAGCGGGAGGAACCGGGGAGCTGTTTTTT.

The gene calls are TRBV7-7 and TRBJ2-7; perhaps TRBD2 as D (7 bases). The CDR3 has 13 residues. Trimming removed 3 bases at V and 4 bases at J, with 10 bases between. In germline, CDR1 is SSHAT, CDR2 FNYEAQ (reference sequence). The DNA of the CDR3 is TGTGCCAGCAGCTTGGCGGGGGCTTACGAGCAGTACTTC. Translated, it gives CASSLAGAYEQYF. The entire variable domain, with the rest obtained from reference TRBV7-7 and TRBJ2-7, is as follows: GAGVSQSPRYKVTKRGQDVTLRCDPISSHATLYWYQQALGQGPEFLTYFNYEAQPDKSGLPSDRFSAERPEGSISTLTIQRTEQRDSAMYRCASSLAGAYEQYFGPGTRLTVT.

This clone was seen only a few times. The chain carries TRBV4-1 and TRBJ1-5; D may be TRBD1 (5 bases). Germline V gene data show CDR1 as MGHRA and CDR2 as YSYEKL. V lost 1 base, J lost 6 bases, and 7 bases lay in between. The CDR3 covers 13 residues. The CDR3 spells CASSQGGIQPQHF. In nucleotides, the CDR3 is TGCGCCAGCAGCCAAGGGGGCATTCAGCCCCAGCATTTT.

This chain links TRBV27 with TRBJ2-1; D is unclear. In germline, CDR1 is MNHEY, CDR2 SMNVEV (reference sequence). Trimming cost V 4 bases and J 4 bases, with 14 bases left between them. This CDR3 is built from 15 residues. This CDR3 reads CASSSDLGSYNEQFF. The CDR3, as DNA: TGTGCCAGCAGTTCAGACCTTGGGTCTTACAATGAGCAGTTCTTC.

The J gene is TRBJ2-7, the V gene TRBV7-9; the D gene is possibly TRBD1 (6 bases). Germline CDR1 and CDR2: SEHNR and FQNEAQ (reference sequence). Trimming took 0 bases from V and 7 from J, leaving 16 bases between them. This CDR3 contains 15 residues. The CDR3 nucleotides are TGTGCCAGCAGCTTAGCCCGATCCTTTACAGGGGAGCAGTACTTC. Translated: CASSLARSFTGEQYF.

V usage is TRBV9 and J usage is TRBJ2-2; D tentatively fits TRBD1 or TRBD2 (6 bases each). The V end lost 0 bases, the J end lost 4 bases, and 10 bases lay between the germline ends. Germline V gives CDR1 SGDLS, CDR2 YYNGEE. The CDR3 has 15 amino acids. The CDR3 nucleotides read TGTGCCAGCAGCGTAGGGGGGGCCGTCACCGGGGAGCTGTTTTTT. The encoded protein is CASSVGGAVTGELFF.

The chain joins TRBV5-4 to TRBJ2-5, with 12 positions matching TRBD2. The CDR3 spans 15 residues. CDR1 is SGHNT and CDR2 is YYREEE in the germline V gene (reference sequence). The V segment lost 3 bases and the J segment 4 bases; nucleotides outside the gene matches: 4. The CDR3 is CASSSPLAGGETQYF. In nucleotides, the CDR3 is TGTGCCAGCAGCTCACCACTAGCGGGGGGAGAGACCCAGTACTTC.

The chain joins TRBV5-1 to TRBJ1-1; a possible D gene is TRBD1 (6 bases). The CDR3 consists of 14 residues. Looked up from germline, CDR1 is SGHRS and CDR2 is YFSETQ. V was pared by 4 bases and J by 0 bases, with 10 bases between. CDR3 amino acids: CASSDGQMNTEAFF. CDR3 in DNA: TGCGCCAGCAGCGACGGACAGATGAACACTGAAGCTTTCTTT. The entire variable domain, with the rest obtained from reference TRBV5-1 and TRBJ1-1, is as follows: KAGVTQTPRYLIKTRGQQVTLSCSPISGHRSVSWYQQTPGQGLQFLFEYFSETQRNKGNFPGRFSGRQFSNSRSEMNVSTLELGDSALYLCASSDGQMNTEAFFGQGTRLTVV.

The chain is built from TRBV12-5 and TRBJ1-1; 7 bases agree with TRBD1. V shed 1 base, J shed 0 bases, and the junction held 11 bases outside the gene matches. This CDR3 comprises 18 residues. Germline loops: CDR1 LGHNT, CDR2 FRNRAP. The CDR3 nucleotides read TGTGCTAGTGGTTTGGCGTACCTAGGACAGGTCATGAACACTGAAGCTTTCTTT. This gives the protein CASGLAYLGQVMNTEAFF.

The V gene is TRBV6-4, the J gene TRBJ2-1; 10 nucleotides agree with TRBD2. Per the germline V gene, CDR1 is MRHNA and CDR2 is SNTAGT. V was pared by 0 bases and J by 7 bases, with 3 bases of the junction left unmatched. CDR3 length: 15 residues. Here the CDR3 DNA reads TGTGCCAGCAGTGACTCGGAGACTAGCGGGAATGAGCAGTTCTTC. Its protein is CASSDSETSGNEQFF.